The 9 T cell receptor beta chains below come from one sample, sequenced in a study of shared clonotypes between healthy human individuals. Produced via immunoSEQ multiplex PCR; TCRdb's table is partial and in-frame only. Found here are 1.4 million or so clones, less than 99% of them singletons; the top ten hold about 0.34%. The sample taken for sequencing was naive CD4+ T cells sorted from blood. Subset denoted: CD45RA+ positively selected. The receptors come from a man younger than 40 in good health.

The rearrangement joins TRBV18 to TRBJ2-2; TRBD2 is a possible D gene (5 bases). Trimming cost V 7 bases and J 2 bases, with 17 bases left between them. The CDR3 runs to 16 residues. Germline V gene data show CDR1 as KGHSH and CDR2 as LQKENI. Written as DNA, the CDR3 is TGTGCCAGCTTAAAGGACCAGCGGAGAAACACCGGGGAGCTGTTTTTT. It encodes CASLKDQRRNTGELFF.

The chain's CDR3 is CASSLRDSIHRTYGYTF. DNA for the CDR3: TGTGCCAGCAGCCTAAGGGACAGCATACATCGGACCTATGGCTACACCTTC. The chain links TRBV5-6 to TRBJ1-2; 7 bases agree with TRBD1. CDR1 and CDR2 from the germline V gene are SGHDT and YYEEEE. The CDR3 has 17 amino acids. V shed 4 bases, J shed 4 bases, and the junction held 16 bases outside the gene matches.

The chain recombines TRBV5-5 with TRBJ2-1, with TRBD1 matching over 7 bases. J was trimmed by 7 bases and V by 2 bases; bases with no gene match: 3. The CDR3 contains 13 residues. The germline V gene has CDR1 SGHKS and CDR2 YYEKEE (reference sequence). CDR3 protein: CASSLQQGNEQFF. As DNA, the CDR3 is TGTGCCAGCAGCTTACAACAGGGGAATGAGCAGTTCTTC. Full variable domain (missing parts from reference TRBV5-5 and TRBJ2-1): DAGVTQSPTHLIKTRGQQVTLRCSPISGHKSVSWYQQVLGQGPQFIFQYYEKEERGRGNFPDRFSARQFPNYSSELNVNALLLGDSALYLCASSLQQGNEQFFGPGTRLTVL.

The CDR3 region has the DNA TGTGCCAGCTCACGGCCAGGGACAGAGACCCAGTACTTC. It codes for CASSRPGTETQYF. This rearrangement joins TRBV18 to TRBJ2-5, with D perhaps given as TRBD1 or TRBD2 (5 bases each). CDR3 length: 13 residues. V lost 4 bases to trimming and J lost 4 bases, with 10 bases between them. In germline, CDR1 is KGHSH, CDR2 LQKENI. The whole variable domain, remainder taken from reference TRBV18 and TRBJ2-5, is NAGVMQNPRHLVRRRGQEARLRCSPMKGHSHVYWYRQLPEEGLKFMVYLQKENIIDESGMPKERFSAEFPKEGPSILRIQQVVRGDSAAYFCASSRPGTETQYFGPGTRLLVL.

This clone was seen a single time. The V and J genes are TRBV11-2 and TRBJ2-1; D gene unclear. The CDR3 runs to 14 residues. Trimming stripped 3 bases from V and 2 bases from J, with 8 bases between. Germline CDR1 is SGHAT and CDR2 is FQNNGV. The CDR3 DNA reads as TGTGCCAGCAGCTTCGAGGCCACCTACAATGAGCAGTTCTTC. It yields the protein CASSFEATYNEQFF.

This clone is a singleton in its sample. V usage is TRBV4-1 and J usage is TRBJ2-5; 12 bases fit TRBD2. The CDR3 totals 17 residues. Unmatched junction bases numbered 9, after V lost 3 bases and J lost 4 bases. Per the germline V gene, CDR1 is MGHRA and CDR2 is YSYEKL. CDR3 residues: CASSHFLAGGPGETQYF. The CDR3 DNA reads as TGCGCCAGCAGCCATTTCCTAGCGGGAGGGCCGGGAGAGACCCAGTACTTC.

The chain is built from TRBV28 and TRBJ1-4, with D unresolved. Trimming removed 3 bases from V and 10 bases from J, with 15 bases in between. This CDR3 has 14 residues. Looked up from germline, CDR1 is MDHEN and CDR2 is SYDVKM. The CDR3 protein is CASSFEGGGRKLFF. As DNA, the CDR3 is TGTGCCAGCAGTTTTGAGGGCGGAGGGCGAAAACTGTTTTTT. Combining the CDR3 with reference TRBV28 and TRBJ1-4 gives the whole variable domain DVKVTQSSRYLVKRTGEKVFLECVQDMDHENMFWYRQDPGLGLRLIYFSYDVKMKEKGDIPEGYSVSREKKERFSLILESASTNQTSMYLCASSFEGGGRKLFFGSGTQLSVL.

The chain employs TRBV10-3 and TRBJ2-7, with 9 positions matching TRBD1. This CDR3 region has 14 residues. The trim removed 8 bases at V and 2 bases at J, leaving 7 bases unmatched. Germline V gene lookup returns CDR1 ENHRY and CDR2 SYGVKD. For the CDR3, the DNA is TGTGCCATCGCTGGGGACAGGGTTGCCTACGAGCAGTACTTC. Translating gives CAIAGDRVAYEQYF.

The chain couples TRBV5-6 to TRBJ2-6; D call uncertain. Germline loops: CDR1 SGHDT, CDR2 YYEEEE. Deletions cut 0 bases from V and 3 bases from J, with 10 bases between. The CDR3 is made up of 16 amino acids. Written as DNA, the CDR3 is TGTGCCAGCAGCTTGGCCGGGCGGTTTGGGGCCAACGTCCTGACTTTC. This gives the protein CASSLAGRFGANVLTF.